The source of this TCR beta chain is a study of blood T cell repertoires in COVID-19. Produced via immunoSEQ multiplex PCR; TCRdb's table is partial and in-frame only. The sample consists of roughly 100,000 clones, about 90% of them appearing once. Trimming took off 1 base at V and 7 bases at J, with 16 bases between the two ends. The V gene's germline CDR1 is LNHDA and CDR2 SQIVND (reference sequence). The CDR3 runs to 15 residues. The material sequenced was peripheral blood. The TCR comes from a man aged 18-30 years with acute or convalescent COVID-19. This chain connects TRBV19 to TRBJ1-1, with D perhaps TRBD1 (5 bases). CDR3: CASSIGAGLGGEAFF. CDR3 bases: TGTGCCAGTAGTATAGGGGCAGGCCTCGGGGGTGAAGCTTTCTTT.